Sequencing of this TCR beta chain was carried out in a study of blood T cell repertoires in COVID-19. Study as a whole: Both acute and convalescent COVID-19 samples were obtained from the United States, Italy and Spain.

Participant ages covered roughly 18 to 89 years across 25 or so US areas. Participants' reported clinical history set cohort assignment. The CDR3 is made up of 15 amino acids. The germline V gene has CDR1 SEHNR and CDR2 FQNEAQ (reference sequence). V trimming: 4 bases; J trimming: 6 bases; junction bases outside the gene matches: 6. Profiling relied on immunoSEQ multiplex PCR, and the TCRdb table lists in-frame clones only, not all of them. The sample records a few hundred thousand clones, 90% being singletons. The clonotype originates from a man younger than 40 who had been exposed to COVID-19. The V call is TRBV7-9, the J call TRBJ2-1; TRBD2 agrees at 10 bases. The material sequenced was PBMCs or T cells enriched from blood (not recorded which). This CDR3 reads CASSSSAGGPNEQFF. In DNA form, the CDR3 reads TGTGCCAGCAGCTCTTCAGCGGGGGGGCCCAATGAGCAGTTCTTC.